The rows below give T cell receptor beta chains drawn from one sample of a study of neurological immune-mediated disorders. A single record per CDR3 protein comes from TCRdb applying MiXCR to the 5' RACE reads. This table holds 55,000 to 80,000 distinct CDR3 sequences, around 4.7% found once. The sample was PBMCs. The receptors come from a woman between 45 and 65 years old with multiple sclerosis. CDR3s include the opening cysteine and the closing phenylalanine or tryptophan. The D gene is left open where the match is weak. The size field is filled for only some rows; it gives once, few, many or a size class.

V	size	length	J	D	DNA	CDR3
TRBV9	many	16	TRBJ2-2	.	TGTGCCAGCAGCGTATCGGACGGATTGAACACCGGGGAGCTGTTTTTT	CASSVSDGLNTGELFF
TRBV6-7	many	14	TRBJ1-2	.	TGTGCCAGCAGCAGCGAGGGGTTACGGTATGGCTACACCTTC	CASSSEGLRYGYTF
TRBV11-3	.	14	TRBJ1-6	.	TGTGCCAGCAGCTTAGACCCGGGCCCCTTCCCCCTCCACTTT	CASSLDPGPFPLHF
TRBV29-1	.	12	TRBJ2-3	.	TGCAGCGTTGGACTTTTCACAGATACGCAGTATTTT	CSVGLFTDTQYF
TRBV7-9	many	14	TRBJ1-5	.	TGTGCCAGCAGCTTGGGGAATAGCAATCAGCCCCAGCATTTT	CASSLGNSNQPQHF
TRBV5-1	many	13	TRBJ1-1	.	TGCGCCAGCAGCTTGGGGGGACCGATGGAAGCTTTCTTT	CASSLGGPMEAFF
TRBV24-1	many	16	TRBJ2-2	.	TGTGCCACCAGTGACCCTACAGTGAGCAACACCGGGGAGCTGTTTTTT	CATSDPTVSNTGELFF
TRBV5-1	many	14	TRBJ2-5	.	TGCGCCAGCACCCCTGGACGGGGCCTGGGGACCCAGTACTTC	CASTPGRGLGTQYF
TRBV5-1	many	14	TRBJ2-3	TRBD1	TGCGCCAGCAGCCAGGGGGCCATCCTTGATACGCAGTATTTT	CASSQGAILDTQYF
TRBV29-1	many	14	TRBJ2-3	.	TGCAGCGTTCAGTTATCCTCTCGCACAGATACGCAGTATTTT	CSVQLSSRTDTQYF
TRBV10-3	many	14	TRBJ2-2	TRBD2	TGTGCCTCCCGATCCGCGGGGGGCCCCGGGGAGCTGTTTTTT	CASRSAGGPGELFF
TRBV5-6	many	15	TRBJ1-4	.	TGTGCCAGCAGCGTGGAAGGTCGACTTCTGGAAAAACTGTTTTTT	CASSVEGRLLEKLFF
TRBV10-2	many	16	TRBJ2-3	TRBD2	TGCGCCAGCAAATCAGAACTAGCGGGGGGGACAGATACGCAGTATTTT	CASKSELAGGTDTQYF
TRBV6-6	many	16	TRBJ2-7	.	TGTGCCAGCAGTAGGGCGCGACAGGGAGGAAACTACGAGCAGTACTTC	CASSRARQGGNYEQYF
TRBV14	many	16	TRBJ2-3	.	TGTGCCAGCAGCCAAGCCGGCAACCTCCGCACAGATACGCAGTATTTT	CASSQAGNLRTDTQYF
TRBV7-2	many	13	TRBJ2-3	.	TGTGCCAGCAGCGCCTCCGGGACAGATACGCAGTATTTT	CASSASGTDTQYF
TRBV5-1	few	15	TRBJ1-6	TRBD1	TGCGCCAGCAGCGACGGGACAGGGTACGTGCGACCCCTCCACTTT	CASSDGTGYVRPLHF
TRBV6-1	.	16	TRBJ2-1	.	TGTGCCAGCAGTGAAGGGCGGGGTCCTAGCTACAATGAGCAGTTCTTC	CASSEGRGPSYNEQFF
TRBV5-1	many	15	TRBJ1-1	.	TGCGCCAGCAGCTTGACGTCCGCGATGAACACTGAAGCTTTCTTT	CASSLTSAMNTEAFF
TRBV7-8	many	14	TRBJ2-1	TRBD2	TGTGCCAGCAAAAGCGGGGGGGCCATTCGTGAGCAGTTCTTC	CASKSGGAIREQFF
TRBV20-1	many	13	TRBJ1-5	.	TGCAGTGCCACGCCGGGACAAAGGGCGCCCCAGCATTTT	CSATPGQRAPQHF
TRBV7-2	few	15	TRBJ1-5	TRBD1	TGTGCCAGCAGCGTGGGGGACTCACAGGGGCAGCCCCAGAATTTT	CASSVGDSQGQPQNF
TRBV7-6	few	14	TRBJ2-7	.	TGTGCCAGCAGCCGAACCACTTTGGAGGAAGAGCAGTACTTC	CASSRTTLEEEQYF
TRBV20-1	few	14	TRBJ2-5	TRBD2	TGCAGTGCCGACGGGGGGGACTCCCAAGAGACCCAGTACTTC	CSADGGDSQETQYF
TRBV15	many	15	TRBJ1-5	.	TGTGCCACCAGCAGAGATAGATCTCTGGCCGAGCCCCAGCATTTT	CATSRDRSLAEPQHF
TRBV5-6	.	14	TRBJ1-2	.	TGTGCCAGCAGCTTGGGGCAGGGGTTAGGGGGCTACACCTTC	CASSLGQGLGGYTF
TRBV6-5	.	14	TRBJ2-1	TRBD2	TGTGCCAGCAGTTACTTGCGGGGGGGACGAGAGCAGTTCTTC	CASSYLRGGREQFF
TRBV7-6	many	14	TRBJ1-2	.	TGTGCCAGCAGCTTAGTACGACTTGGTTATGGCTACACCTTC	CASSLVRLGYGYTF
TRBV14	many	13	TRBJ1-2	.	TGTGCCAGCAGCCCGTCGCCATTCTATGGCTACACCTTC	CASSPSPFYGYTF
TRBV11-2	many	19	TRBJ2-4	TRBD2	TGTGCCAGCAGTTCCTTCCTAGCGGGGGGCCCACTAGCCAAAAACATTCAGTACTTC	CASSSFLAGGPLAKNIQYF
TRBV5-1	many	14	TRBJ2-7	.	TGCGCCAGCAGCTGGTCGGGGGCTAGTTACGAGCAGTACTTC	CASSWSGASYEQYF
TRBV10-3	.	15	TRBJ2-2	TRBD2	TGTGCCATCACCGGAAGCGGGGGGTCTACCGGGGAGCTGTTTTTT	CAITGSGGSTGELFF
TRBV29-1	many	14	TRBJ1-1	TRBD1	TGCAGCGCACAAAAAGGCAGGGGGCACACTGAAGCTTTCTTT	CSAQKGRGHTEAFF
TRBV10-3	many	14	TRBJ1-1	.	TGTGCCATCAGGGCCCGCGCAGAGGACACTGAAGCTTTCTTT	CAIRARAEDTEAFF
TRBV5-1	many	13	TRBJ1-1	TRBD1	TGCGCCAGCAGCAGACAGGGGGCAACTGAAGCTTTCTTT	CASSRQGATEAFF
TRBV15	few	12	TRBJ1-5	.	TGTGCCACCAGCATACTCGGTCGGCCCCAGAATTTT	CATSILGRPQNF
TRBV29-1	many	16	TRBJ2-1	TRBD2	TGCAGCGTTGATTGGTCTAGCGGGGGGGGCTACAATGAGCAGTTCTTC	CSVDWSSGGGYNEQFF
TRBV28	many	12	TRBJ2-7	.	TGTGCCAGCGGACGACAGAGTTACGAGCAGTACTTC	CASGRQSYEQYF
TRBV5-6	many	14	TRBJ2-7	.	TGTGCCAGCAGCTCTCCCGGGACGGCCTACGAGCAGTACTTC	CASSSPGTAYEQYF
TRBV20-1	many	14	TRBJ2-2	.	TGCAGTGCTAGCAAGACAGCCGGAACCGGGGAGCTGTTTTTT	CSASKTAGTGELFF
TRBV5-1	many	15	TRBJ1-4	TRBD1	TGCGCCAGCAGCTTGGCCGGGACAGGGGATGAAAAACTGTTTTTT	CASSLAGTGDEKLFF
TRBV11-3	many	15	TRBJ2-7	TRBD2	TGTGCCAGCAGCCCCTATCGTCGGGAGGGATACGAGCAGTACTTC	CASSPYRREGYEQYF
TRBV7-9	few	16	TRBJ2-2	.	TGTGCCAGCAGCCTTGGGGGGCTCCTGAACACCGGGGAGCTGTTTTTT	CASSLGGLLNTGELFF
TRBV28	many	15	TRBJ2-1	TRBD2	TGTGCCAGCACCCAAGGGCTAGCGGGTTACAATGAGCAGTTCTTC	CASTQGLAGYNEQFF
TRBV20-1	many	14	TRBJ2-3	.	TGCAGTGCTTGGACCAGGACTAGCACAGATACGCAGTATTTT	CSAWTRTSTDTQYF
TRBV5-6	many	13	TRBJ2-5	.	TGTGCCAGCAGTACCGGGATTTCGGAGACCCAGTACTTC	CASSTGISETQYF
TRBV7-8	many	14	TRBJ1-2	.	TGTGCCAGCAGCCCTAAGGCCCTTAACTATGGCTACACCTTC	CASSPKALNYGYTF
TRBV6-2/TRBV6-3	many	14	TRBJ1-3	.	TGTGCCAGCAGCCGACCGTTCTCTGGAAACACCATATATTTT	CASSRPFSGNTIYF
TRBV28	many	13	TRBJ2-7	.	TGTGCCAGCAGTTGGGCCAGTCCCTACGAGCAGTACTTC	CASSWASPYEQYF
TRBV12-5	few	16	TRBJ1-2	TRBD1	TGTGCTAGTGGTCTACCTTCTAGGACAGGCAACTATGGCTACACCTTC	CASGLPSRTGNYGYTF
TRBV12-3/TRBV12-4	many	15	TRBJ1-5	.	TGTGCCAGCAGTTTTGCCGCAGGGGAGACTCAGCCCCAGCATTTT	CASSFAAGETQPQHF
TRBV12-3/TRBV12-4	many	14	TRBJ2-3	TRBD2	TGTGCCAGCAGCACGGGGGGAACCGCAGATACGCAGTATTTT	CASSTGGTADTQYF
TRBV9	many	14	TRBJ2-2	.	TGTGCCAGCAGCGAGGGAACCTACACCGGGGAGCTGTTTTTT	CASSEGTYTGELFF
TRBV25-1	many	11	TRBJ2-5	.	TGTGCCAGCAGTGAAGGAGAGACCCAGTACTTC	CASSEGETQYF